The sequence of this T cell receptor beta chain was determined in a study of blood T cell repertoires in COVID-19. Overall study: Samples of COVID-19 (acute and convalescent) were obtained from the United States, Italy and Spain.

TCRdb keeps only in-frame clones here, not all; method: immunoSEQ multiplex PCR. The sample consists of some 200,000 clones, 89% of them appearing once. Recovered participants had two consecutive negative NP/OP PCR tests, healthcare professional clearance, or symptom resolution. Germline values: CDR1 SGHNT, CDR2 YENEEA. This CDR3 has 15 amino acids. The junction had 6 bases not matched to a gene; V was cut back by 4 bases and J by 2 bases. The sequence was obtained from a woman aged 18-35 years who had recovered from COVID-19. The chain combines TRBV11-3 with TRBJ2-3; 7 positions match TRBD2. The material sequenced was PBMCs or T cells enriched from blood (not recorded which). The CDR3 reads CASSWGGLDTDTQYF. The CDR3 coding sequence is TGTGCCAGCAGCTGGGGGGGACTGGACACAGATACGCAGTATTTT.